The source of this T cell receptor beta chain is a study of T cell responses to AZD1222 COVID-19 vaccine. Study at large: Second-dose timings of about 4 or about 12 weeks were pooled. The study's findings and limits: Donors were largely white British and mainly female; clonal diversity was possibly underestimated. Baseline antibody screening turned up just six or seven seropositive AZD1222 recipients.

The CDR3 totals 15 residues. Trimming stripped 2 bases from V and 0 bases from J, with 8 bases between. Germline V gives CDR1 LGHDT, CDR2 YNNKEL (reference sequence). In this sample, this clone turned up once. Its antigen is unknown. Sequencing used immunoSEQ multiplex PCR; TCRdb keeps in-frame clones, though not all of them. Of about 100,000 clones listed, about 87% are singletons. The V gene is TRBV3-1 (or the pseudogene TRBV3-2), the J gene TRBJ1-3; D perhaps matches TRBD1 (5 bases). The sequence was collected from an adult in good health. The sequencing used peripheral blood, collected on day 0 of AZD1222 vaccination. The CDR3 sequence: CASSQRGYSGNTIYF. Here the CDR3 DNA reads TGTGCCAGCAGCCAAAGGGGTTACTCTGGAAACACCATATATTTT.